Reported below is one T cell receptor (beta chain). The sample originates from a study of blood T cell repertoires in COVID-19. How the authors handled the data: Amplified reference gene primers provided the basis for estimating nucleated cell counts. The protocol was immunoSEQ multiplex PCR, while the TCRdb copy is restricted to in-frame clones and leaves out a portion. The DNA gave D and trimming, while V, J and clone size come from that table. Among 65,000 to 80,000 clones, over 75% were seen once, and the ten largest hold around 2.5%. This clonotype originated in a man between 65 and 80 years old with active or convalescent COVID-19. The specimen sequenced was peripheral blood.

This chain's CDR3 is CASSRTGDLNTEAFF. The CDR3 DNA follows: TGTGCCAGTAGTCGGACAGGGGACCTGAACACTGAAGCTTTCTTT. The chain recombines TRBV19 with TRBJ1-1, with TRBD1 identical over 9 bases. V lost 5 bases, J lost 0 bases, and 4 bases stayed unmatched. The CDR3 consists of 15 residues. Per germline, CDR1 LNHDA and CDR2 SQIVND (reference sequence).